The source of this TCR beta chain is a study of response to subunit inactivated influenza vaccine (dated by TCRdb to the late 2010s). A note on the overall study: The study used deep quantitative T cell receptor repertoire profiling to track responses to a trivalent subunit inactivated influenza vaccine.

The table lists this clonotype with many counts. It lacks a known antigen. Within one base of it there is no much larger clone, and no base qualities were kept. Libraries were prepared through RT-PCR. TCRdb lists the instrument as Illumina HiSeq 2500. TCRdb took the public reads, trimmed them with fastp at Q25, ran MiXCR for clone calling and kept in-frame beta chains. Here each entry gathers all rows of one CDR3 protein and keeps the most common genes and DNA. This sample holds more than 200,000 distinct CDR3 sequences; 12% were observed only once. In total, the top ten clones hold about 8% of the sample. Overall results and qualifications from the work: According to the authors, only a limited number of new T cells may be recruited by each seasonal influenza vaccination.

As encoded in the germline V gene (reference sequence), CDR1 is MNHEY while CDR2 is SMNVEV. The CDR3, cysteine through phenylalanine, is 15 amino acids long. The read is trimmed to its CDR3 DNA, 45 bases read in frame from base 1. The V end loses 7 bases and the J end loses 3 bases, and a stretch of 19 bases separates them. This chain is built from TRBV27 and TRBJ2-7; TRBD2 might be the D gene, on 6 matching bases. This specimen consisted of non-naive T cells sorted from PBMCs, obtained around two weeks before vaccination. Interpreted using the paper, the cell subset or site label stands for: memory T cell fraction. The receptor's source is a man over 45 who received an inactivated influenza vaccine. Donor details come from another sample of the same person, matched by shared clones. This receptor carries the CDR3 CASKWDAGSNYEQYF. The DNA is as follows: TGTGCCAGCAAATGGGACGCGGGGTCGAACTACGAGCAGTACTTC.